This TCR beta chain is drawn from a study of T cell responses to AZD1222 COVID-19 vaccine. Overall study: Both about-4-week and about-12-week second-dose recipients were combined.

The CDR3 loop spans 14 amino acids. The V end lost 4 bases, the J end lost 2 bases, and 14 bases lay between the germline ends. From germline, CDR1 is SQVTM and CDR2 ANQGSEA. Clones were sequenced by immunoSEQ multiplex PCR, and TCRdb holds only the in-frame ones, with some missing. Altogether approximately 150,000 clones are present, about nine tenths being singletons, with the ten largest covering less than 3%. This clone is a singleton in its sample. What it binds is unknown. General study results and limits: Females made up more of the donors, who were largely white British, and clonal diversity may have come out too low. Among spike-specific TCRs, nearly half reportedly target unmutated variant regions.

Material: peripheral blood, obtained on day 0 of AZD1222 vaccination. The V gene is TRBV29-1, the J gene TRBJ2-5; TRBD2 might be the D (5 bases). The TCR sequence derives from an adult in good health. CDR3 in amino acids: CSVGGGGGQETQYF. The CDR3 DNA reads TGCAGCGTTGGTGGAGGAGGTGGGCAAGAGACCCAGTACTTC.